Listed below are T cell receptor beta chains from one sample, sequenced in a study of cytomegalovirus exposure and HLA in healthy donors. Sequencing used immunoSEQ multiplex PCR; TCRdb keeps in-frame clones, though not all of them. Here the sample spans 200,000 or so clones, more than 75% being singletons. The sample taken for sequencing was PBMCs. These TCRs come from a woman aged 40 to 50 in good health and CMV-seronegative. CDR3s include the opening cysteine and the closing phenylalanine or tryptophan. The D gene is left open where the match is weak. The listing skips clone size in some rows; elsewhere it reads once, few, many or a size class.

j_call: TRBJ2-1
d_call: .
v_call: TRBV7-9
clone_size: .
cdr3_aa: CASSLDPSEKQFF
cdr3_nt: TGTGCCAGCAGCTTAGACCCCAGTGAAAAACAGTTCTTC

j_call: TRBJ1-1
d_call: .
v_call: TRBV5-1
clone_size: .
cdr3_aa: CASSSRVGEAFF
cdr3_nt: TGCGCCAGCAGCTCCCGGGTGGGTGAAGCTTTCTTT

j_call: TRBJ1-5
d_call: TRBD1
v_call: TRBV29-1
clone_size: .
cdr3_aa: CSVASSQGGNQPQHF
cdr3_nt: TGCAGCGTTGCCTCCAGCCAGGGGGGCAATCAGCCCCAGCATTTT

j_call: TRBJ2-2
d_call: TRBD2
v_call: TRBV19
clone_size: .
cdr3_aa: CASTPSSGIWTGELFF
cdr3_nt: TGTGCCAGTACGCCTTCTAGCGGGATATGGACCGGGGAGCTGTTTTTT

j_call: TRBJ2-7
d_call: .
v_call: TRBV21-1
clone_size: .
cdr3_aa: CASSRGSGTTREQYF
cdr3_nt: TGTGCCAGCAGCAGAGGGTCCGGGACAACCCGCGAGCAGTACTTC

j_call: TRBJ1-5
d_call: .
v_call: TRBV27
clone_size: .
cdr3_aa: CASSLEGLGNQPQHF
cdr3_nt: TGTGCCAGCAGTCTGGAGGGGCTGGGTAATCAGCCCCAGCATTTT

j_call: TRBJ2-4
d_call: TRBD1
v_call: TRBV28
clone_size: .
cdr3_aa: CASSLPGTGGNIQYF
cdr3_nt: TGTGCCAGCAGTTTACCCGGGACAGGGGGAAACATTCAGTACTTC

j_call: TRBJ2-7
d_call: .
v_call: TRBV18
clone_size: .
cdr3_aa: CASSPGNRGLEQYF
cdr3_nt: TGTGCCAGCTCACCAGGGAACAGGGGACTCGAGCAGTACTTC

j_call: TRBJ2-2
d_call: TRBD2
v_call: TRBV28
clone_size: once
cdr3_aa: CASSILSSGRETNTGELFF
cdr3_nt: TGTGCCAGCAGTATCTTGTCTAGCGGGAGAGAAACGAACACCGGGGAGCTGTTTTTT

j_call: TRBJ1-1
d_call: TRBD1
v_call: TRBV9
clone_size: .
cdr3_aa: CASSVDRGLEGSTEAFF
cdr3_nt: TGTGCCAGCAGCGTAGACAGGGGGCTAGAGGGGAGCACTGAAGCTTTCTTT

j_call: TRBJ2-3
d_call: TRBD2
v_call: TRBV5-6
clone_size: .
cdr3_aa: CASSYFFSPSGNTDTQYF
cdr3_nt: TGTGCCAGCAGCTATTTCTTTTCCCCTAGCGGGAACACAGATACGCAGTATTTT

j_call: TRBJ1-2
d_call: .
v_call: TRBV6-6
clone_size: .
cdr3_aa: CASSSLLRGYGYTF
cdr3_nt: TGTGCCAGCAGCAGCCTCTTGCGGGGCTATGGCTACACCTTC

j_call: TRBJ1-3
d_call: TRBD1
v_call: TRBV6-1
clone_size: .
cdr3_aa: CASSGTGGIRGNTIYF
cdr3_nt: TGTGCCAGCAGTGGGACAGGGGGGATAAGGGGAAACACCATATATTTT

j_call: TRBJ2-1
d_call: TRBD2
v_call: TRBV6-1
clone_size: .
cdr3_aa: CASRSGLADGGEQFF
cdr3_nt: TGTGCCAGCAGATCGGGACTAGCAGATGGGGGTGAGCAGTTCTTC

j_call: TRBJ2-1
d_call: TRBD2
v_call: TRBV28
clone_size: .
cdr3_aa: CASSSNAGTSGEQFF
cdr3_nt: TGTGCCAGCAGTTCCAACGCAGGGACTAGCGGTGAGCAGTTCTTC

j_call: TRBJ1-2
d_call: .
v_call: TRBV27
clone_size: .
cdr3_aa: CASSLSGGIEYGYTF
cdr3_nt: TGTGCCAGCAGTTTATCCGGGGGGATCGAGTATGGCTACACCTTC

j_call: TRBJ2-7
d_call: .
v_call: TRBV27
clone_size: .
cdr3_aa: CASSLSPGGGEQYF
cdr3_nt: TGTGCCAGCAGTTTATCACCAGGGGGAGGCGAGCAGTACTTC

j_call: TRBJ1-1
d_call: .
v_call: TRBV4-2
clone_size: .
cdr3_aa: CASSQEWGGMNTEAFF
cdr3_nt: TGTGCCAGCAGCCAAGAGTGGGGGGGAATGAACACTGAAGCTTTCTTT

j_call: TRBJ1-1
d_call: .
v_call: TRBV5-1
clone_size: once
cdr3_aa: CASSLFASLTEAFF
cdr3_nt: TGCGCCAGCAGCTTATTCGCGTCTCTCACTGAAGCTTTCTTT

j_call: TRBJ2-7
d_call: TRBD1
v_call: TRBV19
clone_size: .
cdr3_aa: CASSIGTGGYEQYF
cdr3_nt: TGTGCCAGTAGTATTGGGACAGGCGGCTACGAGCAGTACTTC

j_call: TRBJ2-7
d_call: TRBD1
v_call: TRBV28
clone_size: .
cdr3_aa: CASSLSQGWYEQYF
cdr3_nt: TGTGCCAGCAGTTTATCACAGGGGTGGTACGAGCAGTACTTC

j_call: TRBJ2-1
d_call: TRBD2
v_call: TRBV6-5
clone_size: .
cdr3_aa: CASRRSGGGYNEQFF
cdr3_nt: TGTGCCAGCAGACGGTCTGGCGGGGGATACAATGAGCAGTTCTTC

j_call: TRBJ2-1
d_call: .
v_call: TRBV11-2
clone_size: .
cdr3_aa: CASSRTVEQFF
cdr3_nt: TGTGCCAGCAGCAGGACTGTTGAGCAGTTCTTC

j_call: TRBJ2-5
d_call: .
v_call: TRBV15
clone_size: once
cdr3_aa: CATSEPEETQYF
cdr3_nt: TGTGCCACCAGCGAACCGGAAGAGACCCAGTACTTC